These T cell receptor beta chains were read from a single sample in a study of cytomegalovirus exposure and HLA in healthy donors. Assay: immunoSEQ multiplex PCR; the TCRdb copy retains only in-frame clones and omits some. The sample consists of approximately 110,000 clones, approximately 78% of them appearing once. The material sequenced was PBMCs. These receptor sequences come from a woman in her twenties or thirties in good health and CMV-seronegative. Each CDR3 is given with its conserved first and last residue. The D gene is left open where the match is weak. A clone size is listed for some rows: how often the clone was seen (once, few, many), or a class if it is expanded.

abundance,v_gene,j_gene,d_gene,CDR3aa,CDR3nt
-,TRBV2,TRBJ1-2,-,CASSELQGRYGYTF,TGTGCCAGCAGTGAACTCCAGGGGCGGTATGGCTACACCTTC
-,TRBV4-2,TRBJ2-3,TRBD2,CASSQDPAGGVKWDTQYF,TGTGCCAGCAGCCAAGATCCAGCGGGGGGAGTCAAGTGGGATACGCAGTATTTT
-,TRBV10-3,TRBJ2-3,-,CAIRPEAADTQYF,TGTGCCATCAGACCCGAAGCCGCAGATACGCAGTATTTT
-,TRBV7-3,TRBJ2-5,TRBD2,CATPRRRLAGRETQYF,TGTGCCACACCCCGGAGGAGACTAGCGGGACGGGAGACCCAGTACTTC
-,TRBV4-3,TRBJ2-1,-,CASSQDGNRLNEQFF,TGCGCCAGCAGCCAAGATGGCAACAGGCTAAATGAGCAGTTCTTC
-,TRBV28,TRBJ1-2,-,CASSSDSYGYTF,TGTGCCAGCAGTTCGGACAGCTATGGCTACACCTTC
-,TRBV11-2,TRBJ1-1,-,CASSLSMGALNTEAFF,TGTGCCAGCAGCCTTTCGATGGGGGCACTGAACACTGAAGCTTTCTTT
once,TRBV25-1,TRBJ1-2,TRBD1,CASSGMTGGYGYTF,TGTGCCAGCAGTGGGATGACAGGGGGATATGGCTACACCTTC
-,TRBV5-1,TRBJ1-1,-,CASSLGPVNTEAFF,TGCGCCAGCAGCCTGGGTCCTGTGAACACTGAAGCTTTCTTT
-,TRBV19,TRBJ1-6,TRBD1,CASWDGTGLNSPLHF,TGTGCCAGCTGGGACGGGACAGGTCTTAATTCACCCCTCCACTTT
-,TRBV30,TRBJ1-4,-,CAWSATGFGEKLFF,TGTGCCTGGAGTGCTACAGGGTTTGGGGAAAAACTGTTTTTT
-,TRBV7-2,TRBJ2-5,TRBD2,CASSSRASGYQETQYF,TGTGCCAGCAGCTCCCGGGCTAGCGGGTACCAAGAGACCCAGTACTTC
few,TRBV4-3,TRBJ1-6,-,CASSQVALYNSPLHF,TGCGCCAGCAGCCAAGTAGCCCTCTATAATTCACCCCTCCACTTT
few,TRBV7-9,TRBJ1-1,-,CASSLWTGGAEAFF,TGTGCCAGCAGCTTATGGACGGGAGGGGCTGAAGCTTTCTTT
few,TRBV6-5,TRBJ2-7,TRBD1,CASSTRTGGRYEQYF,TGTGCCAGCAGTACAAGGACAGGGGGACGCTACGAGCAGTACTTC
-,TRBV2,TRBJ2-5,TRBD2,CASCASGRAALETQYF,TGTGCCAGCTGCGCTAGCGGGAGGGCCGCCTTGGAGACCCAGTACTTC
-,TRBV15,TRBJ2-5,TRBD2,CATSRGSAGGIQETQYF,TGTGCCACCAGCAGAGGCTCAGCGGGGGGCATCCAAGAGACCCAGTACTTC
-,TRBV7-8,TRBJ2-5,TRBD1,CASSSTGGGETQYF,TGTGCCAGCAGCTCCACAGGGGGCGGAGAGACCCAGTACTTC
-,TRBV11-2,TRBJ2-3,TRBD2,CASSFSSGRADTQYF,TGTGCCAGCAGCTTCTCCAGCGGGAGGGCCGATACGCAGTATTTT
-,TRBV30,TRBJ1-2,TRBD1,CAWTSSDRSRTF,TGTGCCTGGACCTCCTCGGACAGGAGCCGTACCTTC
-,TRBV30,TRBJ2-7,-,CAWSPGLYEQYF,TGTGCCTGGAGCCCAGGGCTCTACGAGCAGTACTTC
-,TRBV5-1,TRBJ2-5,-,CASSLAGTLRRPQETQYF,TGCGCCAGCAGCTTGGCCGGGACACTAAGAAGACCGCAAGAGACCCAGTACTTC
-,TRBV28,TRBJ1-2,-,CASSLMDYYGYTF,TGTGCCAGCAGTTTGATGGACTACTATGGCTACACCTTC
-,TRBV6-5,TRBJ1-2,-,CASSSSGNLYGYTF,TGTGCCAGCAGCTCAAGCGGTAATCTCTATGGCTACACCTTC
-,TRBV15,TRBJ2-7,TRBD2,CATSTSSGSSDEQYF,TGTGCCACCAGCACATCTAGCGGGAGTAGCGACGAGCAGTACTTC
-,TRBV6-1,TRBJ2-6,TRBD1,CASWDRAGANVLTF,TGTGCCAGCTGGGACAGGGCTGGGGCCAACGTCCTGACTTTC
-,TRBV11-2,TRBJ2-2,TRBD2,CASSLKGGLAENTGELFF,TGTGCCAGCAGCTTGAAGGGGGGACTAGCGGAGAACACCGGGGAGCTGTTTTTT
-,TRBV28,TRBJ2-1,-,CASSRRDEQFF,TGTGCCAGCAGTAGGCGGGACGAGCAGTTCTTC
-,TRBV6-5,TRBJ2-7,TRBD2,CASSSGLAGVYEQYF,TGTGCCAGCAGTTCCGGACTAGCTGGCGTCTACGAGCAGTACTTC
-,TRBV19,TRBJ1-4,TRBD1,CASSRDSKYEKLFF,TGTGCCAGTAGCCGGGACAGTAAATATGAAAAACTGTTTTTT
-,TRBV6-5,TRBJ1-2,TRBD1,CASSYMTGGENGYTF,TGTGCCAGCAGTTACATGACAGGGGGCGAGAATGGCTACACCTTC
once,TRBV7-8,TRBJ1-1,TRBD1,CASSLPGQASEAFF,TGTGCCAGCAGCTTACCGGGACAGGCGTCTGAAGCTTTCTTT
-,TRBV5-1,TRBJ2-2,-,CASSPRFPETGELFF,TGCGCCAGCAGCCCACGCTTCCCCGAGACCGGGGAGCTGTTTTTT
-,TRBV9,TRBJ2-7,-,CASSVGLRSYEQYF,TGTGCCAGCAGCGTAGGCCTCAGATCCTACGAGCAGTACTTC
-,TRBV7-9,TRBJ2-7,-,CASSFSAYEQYF,TGTGCCAGCAGCTTTAGCGCGTACGAGCAGTACTTC
-,TRBV16,TRBJ1-3,-,CASSAGYSGNTIYF,TGTGCCAGCAGCGCCGGTTATTCTGGAAACACCATATATTTT
-,TRBV27,TRBJ1-2,TRBD1,CASSKATGVVYGYTF,TGTGCCAGTTCTAAGGCGACAGGGGTGGTCTATGGCTACACCTTC
-,TRBV7-8,TRBJ2-2,TRBD1,CASSLRGQGSTGELFF,TGTGCCAGCAGCTTAAGGGGACAGGGGTCTACCGGGGAGCTGTTTTTT
-,TRBV14,TRBJ2-7,-,CASSLGVSGYEQYF,TGTGCCAGCAGCCTAGGGGTTTCGGGCTACGAGCAGTACTTC
-,TRBV19,TRBJ1-5,TRBD1,CASTFGQGLNQPQHF,TGTGCCAGTACCTTCGGACAGGGGCTCAATCAGCCCCAGCATTTT
-,TRBV7-2,TRBJ2-1,TRBD1,CASSEEGQLYNEQFF,TGTGCCAGCAGCGAAGAGGGACAGCTTTACAATGAGCAGTTCTTC
-,TRBV4-2,TRBJ2-3,TRBD2,CASSQSSAGGPGTQYF,TGTGCCAGCAGCCAATCCTCGGCGGGGGGGCCGGGTACGCAGTATTTT
once,TRBV5-5,TRBJ1-5,-,CASSSRRGSGNQPQHF,TGTGCCAGCAGCTCACGCAGGGGTAGCGGCAATCAGCCCCAGCATTTT
-,TRBV7-9,TRBJ1-3,-,CASSPTPGSSGNTIYF,TGTGCCAGCAGCCCCACCCCGGGATCCTCTGGAAACACCATATATTTT
-,TRBV29-1,TRBJ1-4,TRBD1,CSVAGGTGFNEKLFF,TGCAGCGTCGCCGGGGGGACAGGCTTTAATGAAAAACTGTTTTTT
-,TRBV9,TRBJ2-1,TRBD1,CASSPRTGGSYNEQFF,TGTGCCAGCAGCCCGCGGACAGGGGGCTCCTACAATGAGCAGTTCTTC
few,TRBV4-2,TRBJ1-3,-,CASSQDPSSGNTIYF,TGTGCCAGCAGCCAAGACCCTTCTTCTGGAAACACCATATATTTT
-,TRBV7-3,TRBJ1-2,-,CASSLEGRSVYGYTF,TGTGCCAGCAGCTTAGAGGGTCGGTCCGTCTATGGCTACACCTTC
-,TRBV6-4,TRBJ2-3,TRBD1,CASSTGTGGTDTQYF,TGTGCCAGCAGTACCGGGACAGGGGGCACAGATACGCAGTATTTT
-,TRBV2,TRBJ2-1,-,CASSPNLQGYEQFF,TGTGCCAGCAGTCCTAACTTACAGGGCTATGAGCAGTTCTTC
-,TRBV6-1,TRBJ2-5,-,CASRLGTQETQYF,TGTGCCAGCAGATTAGGGACACAAGAGACCCAGTACTTC
-,TRBV4-1,TRBJ2-5,-,CASSQVAGNQETQYF,TGCGCCAGCAGCCAAGTTGCGGGTAACCAAGAGACCCAGTACTTC
-,TRBV11-2,TRBJ1-1,TRBD1,CASSRDRQFSTEAFF,TGTGCCAGCAGCCGGGACAGGCAATTCTCCACTGAAGCTTTCTTT